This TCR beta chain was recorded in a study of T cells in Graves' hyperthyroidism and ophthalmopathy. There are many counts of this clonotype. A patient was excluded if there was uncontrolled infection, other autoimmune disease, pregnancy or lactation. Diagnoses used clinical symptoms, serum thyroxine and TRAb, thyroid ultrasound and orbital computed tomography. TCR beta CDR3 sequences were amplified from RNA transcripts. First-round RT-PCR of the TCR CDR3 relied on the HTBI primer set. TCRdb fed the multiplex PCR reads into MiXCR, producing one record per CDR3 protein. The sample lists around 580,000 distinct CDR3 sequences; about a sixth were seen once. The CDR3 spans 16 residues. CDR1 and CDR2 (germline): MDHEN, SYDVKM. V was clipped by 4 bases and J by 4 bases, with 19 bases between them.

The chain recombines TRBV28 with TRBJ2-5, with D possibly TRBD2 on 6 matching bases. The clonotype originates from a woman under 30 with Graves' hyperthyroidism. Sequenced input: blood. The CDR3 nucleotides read TGTGCCAGCAGTTCCCCCTCTAGCGAGGATCCAGAGACCCAGTACTTC. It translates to CASSSPSSEDPETQYF.